Described below is a single T cell receptor beta chain sequence and its context. The antigen is not known. The record originates from a study of post-analysis software for immune sequencing data. This CDR3 contains 15 residues. CDR1 is ENHRY and CDR2 is SYGVKD in the germline V gene. Unique molecular identifiers were carried by the TCR beta cDNA libraries. TCRdb passed the PCR reads through MiXCR, listing each CDR3 protein once. The sample consists of some 800,000 distinct CDR3 sequences, roughly 46% of them appearing once. Overall study findings and caveats: TRBV segments more frequent in patients than in controls numbered roughly 5 and included TRBV5-6, TRBV5-1 and TRBV20-1.

This clonotype was obtained from a girl aged 5-17 years with multiple sclerosis. The sequenced sample was blood. This chain links TRBV10-3 with TRBJ2-5; 7 positions match TRBD1. The DNA matches TRBJ2-7 better at its end, which makes the J call doubtful. CDR3 residues: CAIRTGTASSYEQYF. Written as DNA, the CDR3 is TGTGCCATCAGAACCGGGACAGCCTCCTCCTACGAGCAGTACTTC.